What follows is one T cell receptor (beta chain) and its context. Its antigen remains undetermined. Qualities for individual bases were not recorded, and no much larger clone is one base off. The sample originates from a study of T cells after posttransplantation cyclophosphamide (dated by TCRdb to about 2016). As for the study more broadly: T cell repertoire reconstitution was tracked by TRB sequencing after myeloablative bone marrow transplantation in which posttransplantation cyclophosphamide was used as GVHD prophylaxis. TRB sequencing was also done on up to 3 additional blood samples from 2 to 5.2 years after transplant in 3 patients, and on pretransplant blood from several patients. Samples from some 33 PTCy-treated patients and over 15 related bone marrow donors of those patients were subjected to antigen receptor sequencing. Public TRB sequences were checked against a database of over 3,600 sequences associated with responses to pathogens, tumor antigens, self-antigens and alloantigens. TRA and TRB clonality were tightly correlated in about ten samples, so subsequent TCR analyses focused on TRB only. Blood from every one of the 30 or so PTCy patients who had 1-year posttransplant specimens underwent TRB sequencing. Overall study results and their limits: Across approximately 41 patients, TRB clonality was highly associated with recipient CMV seropositivity and CMV reactivation, and PTCy diversity was similar to diversity in CNI/methotrexate controls. At 1-2 months, donor-recipient similarity was low but rose over the first year, and the later blood repertoires were often dominated by donor CD8+ memory clones. The TRB repertoires of T cells infiltrating skin or the GI tract showed only limited overlap with the TRB repertoires found in blood.

The CDR3 numbers 12 residues from cysteine through phenylalanine. Here the CDR3 DNA is all that survives: 36 bases in frame from base 1. Via the germline V gene (reference sequence), CDR1 is SEHNR and CDR2 FQNEAQ. V trim: 5 bases; J trim: 8 bases; unmatched bases: 4. Naive T cells were defined as viable CD3+CD4+ or CD3+CD8+ cells that were CCR7+CD45RA+CD45RO-CD95-CD27+CD28+. Related bone marrow donors provided peripheral blood samples on the day of marrow donation. Peripheral blood and bone marrow mononuclear cells were isolated by Ficoll-Hypaque density centrifugation and cryopreserved. FACS on a FACSAria II was used to sort CD4+ and CD8+ T cells, including the naive and memory subsets. TRB sequencing used genomic DNA with the immunoSEQ assay at survey resolution or the hsTCRB kit. The study's processing was this. The immunoSEQ software was used for initial read processing, and the LymphoSeq R package was used for repertoire analyses. Clonality was computed as 1 minus normalized Shannon entropy; Gini coefficient was also calculated for each TRB dataset. To infer phenotypes in unsorted samples, TRB sequences from sorted subsets of the recipient or donor were mapped onto the unsorted samples of the same recipient. Not all clones reach the TCRdb copy of this immuneACCESS table, which keeps in-frame sequences only. Checked studies attribute under half of the gap to unresolved V genes and leave the rest unexplained. Clonal size and the V and J genes are those of that table, whereas D and trimming came from the DNA. A total of about 22,000 clones appear in this sample, approximately 97% of them only once. The ten largest clones capture around 0.14% of the sample.

Sequencing was done on a sample of naive CD4+ T cells sorted from PBMCs. This clonotype was sampled from a man aged 50 to 59 in good health, CMV-negative, and a related stem cell transplant donor. The sequence joins TRBV7-9 to TRBJ1-2; 8 nucleotides in the junction match TRBD1. The CDR3 loop reads CASSRDRLGYTF. The sequence in DNA is TGTGCCAGCAGCCGGGACAGGCTAGGCTACACCTTC.